This T cell receptor (beta chain) was recorded in a study of cytotoxic CD8 clonotypes in ibrutinib-treated CLL. About the study: After median 68 months, around 14 stayed in remission, about 12 progressed; responses about 24 partial, 2 complete. Collecting the response samples happened after a median about eleven months of treatment, with a range of 6 to 36. Overall study findings and caveats: The study sampled sustained-remission and progressing patients at different times.

A remark on this clone: Its matching antigen is unknown.

Clones were sequenced by immunoSEQ multiplex PCR, and TCRdb holds only the in-frame ones, with some missing. This table has 53,000 or so clones, roughly 50% appearing once. Germline lookup yields CDR1 MNHEY and CDR2 SVGAGI. The CDR3 is 15 residues long. V was pared by 2 bases and J by 3 bases, with 14 bases between. The chain uses TRBV6-5 and TRBJ2-7, with D possibly TRBD1 on 6 matching bases. This sequence originates from a human donor with chronic lymphocytic leukemia. The sample was PBMCs, taken at disease progression, from a patient treated with ibrutinib. The CDR3 DNA follows: TGTGCCAGCAGTTACAGGACAGACACTATCTACGAGCAGTACTTC. It encodes CASSYRTDTIYEQYF.